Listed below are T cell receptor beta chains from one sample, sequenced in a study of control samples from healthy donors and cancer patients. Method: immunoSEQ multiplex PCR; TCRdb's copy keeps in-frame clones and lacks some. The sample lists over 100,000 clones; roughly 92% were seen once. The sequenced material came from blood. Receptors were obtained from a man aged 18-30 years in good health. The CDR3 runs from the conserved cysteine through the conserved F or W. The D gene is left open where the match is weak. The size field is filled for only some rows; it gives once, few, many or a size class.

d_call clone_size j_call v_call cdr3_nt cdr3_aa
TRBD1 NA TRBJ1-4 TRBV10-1 TGCGCCAGCAGCCGGGACAGGGGAGGACGTGAAAAACTGTTTTTT CASSRDRGGREKLFF
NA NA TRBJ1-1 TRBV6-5 TGTGCCAGCAGTTACTCGAAGCCGGGGTGGCGGACTGAAGCTTTCTTT CASSYSKPGWRTEAFF
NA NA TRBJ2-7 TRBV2 TGTGCCAGCAGCGCCGGGACATTTTCCTACGAGCAGTACTTC CASSAGTFSYEQYF
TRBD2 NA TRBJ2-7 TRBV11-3 TGTGCCAGCAGCTCCCGGGAGACTAGCCGATTTTACTCCTACGAGCAGTACTTC CASSSRETSRFYSYEQYF
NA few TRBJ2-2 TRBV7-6 TGTGCCAGCAGCTTAGTCCGGGTAGGAGGGCACCGGGAGCTGTTTTTT CASSLVRVGGHRELFF
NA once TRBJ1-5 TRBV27 TGTGCCAGCAGTTTAAGACCCTGGGGTCAGCCCCAGCATTTT CASSLRPWGQPQHF
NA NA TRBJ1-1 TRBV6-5 TGTGCCAGCTCCGGCGCAGGGGTGAACACTGAAGCTTTCTTT CASSGAGVNTEAFF
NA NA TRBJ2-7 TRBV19 TGTGCCAGTCGGGAGTCGCGGGCCTACGAGCAGTACTTC CASRESRAYEQYF
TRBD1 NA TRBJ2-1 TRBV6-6 TGTGCCAGCAGTTATAGTCAGGGGGCCTACAATGAGCAGTTCTTC CASSYSQGAYNEQFF
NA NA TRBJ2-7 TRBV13 TGTGCCAGCAGCCAGACGGGGACCCGCGAGCAGTACTTC CASSQTGTREQYF
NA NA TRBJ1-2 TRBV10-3 TGTGCCATCAGTGAGGCCCGCATTTCAGGGTGGCGGAACTATGGCTACACCTTC CAISEARISGWRNYGYTF
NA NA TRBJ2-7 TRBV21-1 TGTGCCAGCAGCAAAGCGTCGTACTCCTACGAGCAGTACTTC CASSKASYSYEQYF
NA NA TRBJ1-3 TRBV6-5 TGTGCCAGCAGTTATAACACGGACTCTGGAAACACCATATATTTT CASSYNTDSGNTIYF
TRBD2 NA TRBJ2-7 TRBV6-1 TGTGCCAGCAGTGAGCACCTGACTAGCGGGGCCCCCTACGAGCAGTACTTC CASSEHLTSGAPYEQYF
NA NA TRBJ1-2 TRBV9 TGTGCCAGCAGCCCCGAAGGGGGGGACTATGGCTACACCTTC CASSPEGGDYGYTF
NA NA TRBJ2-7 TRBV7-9 TGTGCCAGCAGCCGCGGGCTTTCCGAGCAGTACTTC CASSRGLSEQYF
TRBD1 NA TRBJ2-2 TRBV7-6 TGTGCCAGCAGCCCAACGACAGGGGGAGTGGACACCGGGGAGCTGTTTTTT CASSPTTGGVDTGELFF
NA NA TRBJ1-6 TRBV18 TGTGCCAGCTCACCGGAGGGACATTATAATTCACCCCTCCACTTT CASSPEGHYNSPLHF
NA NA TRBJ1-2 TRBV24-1 TGTGCCACCAGTGACTCCGGGTCGAACTATGGCTACACCTTC CATSDSGSNYGYTF
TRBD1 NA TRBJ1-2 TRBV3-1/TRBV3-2 TGTGCCAGCAGAGAGACAGGGGGCAACGGCTACACCTTC CASRETGGNGYTF
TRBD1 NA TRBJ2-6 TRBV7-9 TGTGCCAGCAGCTTAGGGACAGGGGGTACTGGGGCCAACGTCCTGACTTTC CASSLGTGGTGANVLTF
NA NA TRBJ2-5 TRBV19 TGTGCCAGTAGTATCGCGGGTTCGGAGACCCAGTACTTC CASSIAGSETQYF
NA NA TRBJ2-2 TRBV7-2 TGTGCCAGCAGCTTAAACAGAGCGAACACCGGGGAGCTGTTTTTT CASSLNRANTGELFF
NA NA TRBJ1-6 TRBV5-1 TGCGCCAGCACTGCTTATGGGGCATCAGGGAGACCCCTCCACTTT CASTAYGASGRPLHF
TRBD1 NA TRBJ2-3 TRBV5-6 TGTGCCAGCAGCAAGAGACAGGGGGCGACAGATACGCAGTATTTT CASSKRQGATDTQYF
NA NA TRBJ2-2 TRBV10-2 TGCGCCACCAGGGACAGCGGGGCCGGGGAGCTGTTTTTT CATRDSGAGELFF
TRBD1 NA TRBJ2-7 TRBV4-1 TGCGCCAGCAGCCAAGGGGTCACAGGGGGCTACGAGCAGTACTTC CASSQGVTGGYEQYF
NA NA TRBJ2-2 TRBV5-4 TGTGCCAGCAGCTTTTCCTTTACCGGGGAGCTGTTTTTT CASSFSFTGELFF
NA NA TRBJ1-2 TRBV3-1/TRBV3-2 TGTGCCAGCAGCCAAGTAACTTCCTTGGGGTATGGCTACACCTTC CASSQVTSLGYGYTF
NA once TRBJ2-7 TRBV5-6 TGTGCCAGCAGCTTGAAGCAGGGCCCCCCCTACGAGCAGTACTTC CASSLKQGPPYEQYF
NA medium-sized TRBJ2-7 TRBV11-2 TGTGCCAGCACCTCACTCCTGAGCTCGGAGGTGAAGTACTTC CASTSLLSSEVKYF
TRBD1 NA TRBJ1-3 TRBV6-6 TGTGCCAGCAGTCTGACAGGGGGGTACGACTCTGGAAACACCATATATTTT CASSLTGGYDSGNTIYF
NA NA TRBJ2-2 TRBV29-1 TGCAGCGTTGAAGTATCGGCAGGAGGGTGGAGGAACACCGGGGAGCTGTTTTTT CSVEVSAGGWRNTGELFF
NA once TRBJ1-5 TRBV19 TGTGCCAGTAGTATGACACGGACCTTAAATCAGCCCCAGCATTTT CASSMTRTLNQPQHF
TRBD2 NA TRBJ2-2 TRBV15 TGTGCCACCAGCAGAGCTCCCCGGCTAGCGGGTTCAGGCGGGGAGCTGTTTTTT CATSRAPRLAGSGGELFF
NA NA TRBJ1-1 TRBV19 TGTGCCAGTAGTATGGGGCGCAGAAACACTGAAGCTTTCTTT CASSMGRRNTEAFF
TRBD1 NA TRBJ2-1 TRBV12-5 TGTGCTAGTGGTTTGGGTGGGACAGCCGCTGAGCAGTTCTTC CASGLGGTAAEQFF
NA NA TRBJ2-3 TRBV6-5 TGTGCCAGCAGTTACTCTGGGCAGCGCGGAGATACGCAGTATTTT CASSYSGQRGDTQYF
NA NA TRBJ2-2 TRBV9 TGTGCCAGCAGCCGTACCGCGCGGATCACCGGGGAGCTGTTTTTT CASSRTARITGELFF
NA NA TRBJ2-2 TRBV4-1 TGCGCCAGCAGCCAAGCTAGCTCTACCGGGGAGCTGTTTTTT CASSQASSTGELFF
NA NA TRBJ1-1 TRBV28 TGTGCCAGCAGTTTAGCCAGAAACACTGAAGCTTTCTTT CASSLARNTEAFF
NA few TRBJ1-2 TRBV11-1 TGTGCCAGCAGCTTAAATTCGGGAAACCCAGCCTATGGCTACACCTTC CASSLNSGNPAYGYTF
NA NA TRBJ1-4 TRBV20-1 TGCAGTGCTAGACTTAGGGGAGGACTGTTTTTT CSARLRGGLFF
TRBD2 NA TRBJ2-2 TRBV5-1 TGCGCCAGCAGCTTGTTACTAGCGGGGGGGCCCGGCACCGGGGAGCTGTTTTTT CASSLLLAGGPGTGELFF
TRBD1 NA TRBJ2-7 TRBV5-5 TGTGCCAGCAGCGATTGGACAGGCGAAATGTACTTC CASSDWTGEMYF
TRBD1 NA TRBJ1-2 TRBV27 TGTGCCAGCAGTTTATCAGGGGGCGCCGGCTATGGCTACACCTTC CASSLSGGAGYGYTF
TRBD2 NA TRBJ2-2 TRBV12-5 TGTGCTAGTGGTGGACCCTCGGGGGGTCTGTGGGGCGGGGAGCTGTTTTTT CASGGPSGGLWGGELFF
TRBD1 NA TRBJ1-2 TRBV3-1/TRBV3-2 TGTGCCAGCAGCCCATTGGACAGGGAATATGGCTACACCTTC CASSPLDREYGYTF